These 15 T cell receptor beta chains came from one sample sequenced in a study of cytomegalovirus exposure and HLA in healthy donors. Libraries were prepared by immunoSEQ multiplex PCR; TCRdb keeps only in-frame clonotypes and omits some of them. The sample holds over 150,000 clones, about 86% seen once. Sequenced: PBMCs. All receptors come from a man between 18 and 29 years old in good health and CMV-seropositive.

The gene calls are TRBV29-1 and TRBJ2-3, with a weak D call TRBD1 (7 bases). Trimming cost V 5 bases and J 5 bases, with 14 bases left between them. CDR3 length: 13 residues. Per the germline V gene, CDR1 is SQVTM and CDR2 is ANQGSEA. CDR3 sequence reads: CSVSEGARDTQYF. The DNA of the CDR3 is TGCAGCGTTTCGGAGGGGGCGAGAGATACGCAGTATTTT.

CDR3 DNA: TGTGCCAGCAGTTACTCAGGCCGCAGGTCCTATGGCTACACCTTC. It specifies CASSYSGRRSYGYTF. V gene TRBV6-5 combines with J gene TRBJ1-2; D remains ambiguous. Trimming removed 0 bases from V and 4 bases from J, with 12 bases in between. Looked up from germline, CDR1 is MNHEY and CDR2 is SVGAGI. The CDR3 covers 15 residues.

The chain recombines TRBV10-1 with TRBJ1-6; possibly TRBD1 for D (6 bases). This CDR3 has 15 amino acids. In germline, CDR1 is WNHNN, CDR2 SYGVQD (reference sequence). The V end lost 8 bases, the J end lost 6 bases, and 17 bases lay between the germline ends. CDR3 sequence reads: CASFTGNLSNSPLHF. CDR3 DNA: TGCGCCAGCTTTACAGGGAACCTATCTAATTCACCCCTCCACTTT.

CDR3 in amino acids: CSVEFGAHNEQFF. In nucleotides, the CDR3 is TGCAGCGTTGAGTTTGGGGCCCACAATGAGCAGTTCTTC. The chain combines TRBV29-1 with TRBJ2-1; TRBD1 is a possible D gene (5 bases). The germline CDR1 and CDR2 sequences are SQVTM and ANQGSEA. The CDR3 contains 13 residues. V gave up 3 bases and J gave up 5 bases, with 11 bases separating them.

The CDR3 nucleotides read TGTGCCAGCAGCTTAGCCACAGGGGCCTACGAGCAGTACTTC. Translated, it gives CASSLATGAYEQYF. V is TRBV7-2 and J is TRBJ2-7; 7 nucleotides line up with TRBD1. V dropped 0 bases and J dropped 2; count of bases not matched to a gene: 1. This CDR3 region has 14 residues. CDR1 is SGHTA, CDR2 FQGNSA, per germline. Full variable domain (remainder filled in from reference TRBV7-2 and TRBJ2-7): GAGVSQSPSNKVTEKGKDVELRCDPISGHTALYWYRQSLGQGLEFLIYFQGNSAPDKSGLPSDRFSAERTGGSVSTLTIQRTQQEDSAVYLCASSLATGAYEQYFGPGTRLTVT.

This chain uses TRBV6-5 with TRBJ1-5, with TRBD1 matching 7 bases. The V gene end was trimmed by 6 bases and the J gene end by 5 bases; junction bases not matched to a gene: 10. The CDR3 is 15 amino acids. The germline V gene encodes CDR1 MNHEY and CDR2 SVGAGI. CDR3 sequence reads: CASSRRRDSYQPQHF. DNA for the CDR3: TGTGCCAGCAGCCGCAGGAGGGACAGTTATCAGCCCCAGCATTTT.

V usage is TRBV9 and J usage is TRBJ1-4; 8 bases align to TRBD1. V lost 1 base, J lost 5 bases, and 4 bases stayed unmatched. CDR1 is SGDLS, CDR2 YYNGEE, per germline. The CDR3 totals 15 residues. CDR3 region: CASSVQGAGNEKLFF. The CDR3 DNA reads TGTGCCAGCAGCGTACAGGGGGCGGGGAATGAAAAACTGTTTTTT.

The CDR3 loop is CASSLLRAGGWDEQFF. CDR3 sequence (DNA): TGTGCCAGCAGCCTCCTGCGCGCGGGAGGGTGGGATGAGCAGTTCTTC. J is TRBJ2-1 and V is TRBV11-2, with 9 bases fitting TRBD2. The CDR3 is 16 amino acids. The germline gives CDR1 SGHAT, CDR2 FQNNGV. V lost 5 bases, J lost 8 bases, and 13 bases stayed unmatched.

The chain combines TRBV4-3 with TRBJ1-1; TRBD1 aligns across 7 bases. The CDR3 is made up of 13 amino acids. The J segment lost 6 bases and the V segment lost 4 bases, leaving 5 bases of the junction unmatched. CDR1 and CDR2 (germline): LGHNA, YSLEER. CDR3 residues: CASSPWTGAEAFF. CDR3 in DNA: TGCGCCAGCAGCCCCTGGACAGGTGCTGAAGCTTTCTTT.

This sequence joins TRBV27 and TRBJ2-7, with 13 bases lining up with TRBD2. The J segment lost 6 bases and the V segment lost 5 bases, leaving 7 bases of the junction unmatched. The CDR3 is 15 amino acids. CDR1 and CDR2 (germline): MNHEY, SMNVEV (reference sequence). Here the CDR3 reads CASSPGTSGEGEQYF. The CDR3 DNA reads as TGTGCCAGCAGTCCCGGGACTAGCGGGGAAGGCGAGCAGTACTTC.

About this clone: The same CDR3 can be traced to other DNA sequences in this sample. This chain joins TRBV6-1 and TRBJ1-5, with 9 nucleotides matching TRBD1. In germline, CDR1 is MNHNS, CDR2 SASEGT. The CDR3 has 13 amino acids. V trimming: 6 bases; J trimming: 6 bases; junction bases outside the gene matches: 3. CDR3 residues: CASSRQGGQPQHF. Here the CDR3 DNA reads TGTGCCAGCAGCCGACAGGGGGGTCAGCCCCAGCATTTT.

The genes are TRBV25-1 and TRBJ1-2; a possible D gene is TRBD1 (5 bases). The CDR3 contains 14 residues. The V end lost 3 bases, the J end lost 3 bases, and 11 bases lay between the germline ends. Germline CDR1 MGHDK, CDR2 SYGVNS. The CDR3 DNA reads TGTGCCAGCAGTGACGCCCAGGGTGACTATGGCTACACCTTC. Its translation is CASSDAQGDYGYTF.

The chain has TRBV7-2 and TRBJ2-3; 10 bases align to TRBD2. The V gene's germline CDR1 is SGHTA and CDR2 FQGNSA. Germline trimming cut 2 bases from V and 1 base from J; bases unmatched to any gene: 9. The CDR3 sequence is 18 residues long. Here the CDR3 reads CASSLSQSGGGGTDTQYF. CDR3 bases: TGTGCCAGCAGCTTATCCCAAAGCGGGGGGGGCGGCACAGATACGCAGTATTTT.

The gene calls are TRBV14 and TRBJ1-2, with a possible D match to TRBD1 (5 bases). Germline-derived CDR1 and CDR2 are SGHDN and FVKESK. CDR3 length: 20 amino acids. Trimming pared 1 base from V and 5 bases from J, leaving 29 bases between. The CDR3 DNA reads TGTGCCAGCAGCCAAGTAACAAGGGGAGGGACTATGGCTACACCTTATGGCTACACCTTC. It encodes CASSQVTRGGTMATPYGYTF.

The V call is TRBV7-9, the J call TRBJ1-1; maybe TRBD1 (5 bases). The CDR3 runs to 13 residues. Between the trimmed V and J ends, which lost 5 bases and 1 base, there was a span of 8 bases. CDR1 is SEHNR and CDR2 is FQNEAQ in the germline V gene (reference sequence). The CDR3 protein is CASSGQGNTEAFF. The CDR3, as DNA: TGTGCCAGCAGCGGGCAGGGGAACACTGAAGCTTTCTTT.